This T cell receptor beta chain was captured in a study of blood T cell repertoires in COVID-19. Study details: The United States, Italy and Spain supplied acute and convalescent COVID-19 samples.

Clones were read by immunoSEQ multiplex PCR, and TCRdb kept only the in-frame ones, dropping some. The top ten hold roughly a tenth of the sample, which has a few hundred thousand clones, 85% to 90% seen once. Resolution of symptoms, clearance, or two negative PCRs was present in recovered Cohort 3 donors. This clone was observed a single time. The CDR3 is made up of 16 amino acids. CDR1 and CDR2 (germline): LNHDA, SQIVND (reference sequence). Trimming cost V 2 bases and J 5 bases, with 16 bases left between them. The sequencing input was PBMCs or T cells enriched from blood (not recorded which). The sequence came from a woman in her twenties or thirties who had recovered from COVID-19. The V gene is TRBV19, the J gene TRBJ1-5, with a weak D call TRBD1 (5 bases). The DNA of the CDR3 is TGTGCCAGTAGTATATTTCGGCAGGGAGGACATCAGCCCCAGCATTTT. This codes for CASSIFRQGGHQPQHF.